The entry below gives a single T cell receptor beta chain sequence along with its context. Its cognate antigen is unknown. The method was immunoSEQ multiplex PCR; TCRdb's version includes in-frame clones alone and lacks a portion of them. The sample includes 85,000 to 100,000 clones, roughly nine tenths of them seen just once. The source of the sample is a study of T cell responses to AZD1222 COVID-19 vaccine. The study's findings and limits: Mostly white British, mostly female donors; authors suggested clonal diversity may be underestimated. Two AZD1222 administrations were followed by greater Spike-specific TCR breadth and depth. Only six AZD1222 recipients tested seropositive at baseline.

Germline V CDR1 and CDR2: MDHEN, SYDVKM. The CDR3 loop spans 15 amino acids. Trimming stripped 3 bases from V and 1 base from J, with 13 bases between. This rearrangement joins TRBV28 to TRBJ2-7, with a possible D match to TRBD2 (7 bases). The sample in question was peripheral blood, obtained 28 days after the second AZD1222 dose. The source of this sequence is an adult who received the AZD1222 COVID-19 vaccine. The CDR3 DNA reads as TGTGCCAGCAGTTTTCGGGGGGACACTTCCTACGAGCAGTACTTC. Translation gives CASSFRGDTSYEQYF.